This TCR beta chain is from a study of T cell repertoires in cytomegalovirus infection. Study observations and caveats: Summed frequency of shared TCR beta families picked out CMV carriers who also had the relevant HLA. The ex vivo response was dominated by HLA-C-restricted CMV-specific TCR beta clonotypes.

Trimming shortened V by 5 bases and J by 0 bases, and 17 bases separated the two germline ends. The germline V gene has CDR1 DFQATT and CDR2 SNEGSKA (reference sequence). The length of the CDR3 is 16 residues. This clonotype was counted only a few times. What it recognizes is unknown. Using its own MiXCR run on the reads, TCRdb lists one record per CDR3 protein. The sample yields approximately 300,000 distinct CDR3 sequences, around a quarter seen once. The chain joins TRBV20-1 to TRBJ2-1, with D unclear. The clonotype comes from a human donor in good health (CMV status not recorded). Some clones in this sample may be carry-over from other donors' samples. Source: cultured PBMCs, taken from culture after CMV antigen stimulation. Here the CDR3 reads CSARVPGPSSYNEQFF. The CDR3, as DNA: TGCAGTGCTCGCGTACCCGGGCCGAGCTCCTACAATGAGCAGTTCTTC.